This TCR beta chain is drawn from a study of blood T cells in healthy people across ages. Every donor contributed ten milliliters of peripheral blood by blood draw. The CDR3 has 17 amino acids. This clonotype was observed a few times. A J-beta primer mix and a sample-barcoded 5' primer were used in a second PCR of roughly 7 to 12 cycles. In TCRdb, the 5' RACE reads were re-called with MiXCR into one record per CDR3 protein. The repertoire holds 1.5 million to 2 million distinct CDR3 sequences, with 30% to 35% as singletons. This TCR was sampled from a woman aged 25 to 39 in good health. The rearrangement links TRBV21-1 to TRBJ2-5; TRBD2, the table's D call, was not compared with the DNA. TRBV21-1 is designated a pseudogene. Sequencing was carried out using blood. CDR3 nucleotides: TGTGCCAGCAGCAAGATCGTAGCGGGAGGGCAAATGGAGACCCAGTACTTC. It encodes CASSKIVAGGQMETQYF.